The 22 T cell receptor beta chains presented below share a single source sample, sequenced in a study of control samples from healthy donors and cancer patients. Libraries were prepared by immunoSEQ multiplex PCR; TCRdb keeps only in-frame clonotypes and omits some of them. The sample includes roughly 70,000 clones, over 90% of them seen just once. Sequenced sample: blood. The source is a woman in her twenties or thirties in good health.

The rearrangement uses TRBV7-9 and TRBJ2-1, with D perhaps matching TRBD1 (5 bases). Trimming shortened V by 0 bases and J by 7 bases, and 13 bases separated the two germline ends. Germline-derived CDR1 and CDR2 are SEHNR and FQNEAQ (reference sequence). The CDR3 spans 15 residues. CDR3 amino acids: CASSLAPQGLNEQFF. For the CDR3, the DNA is TGTGCCAGCAGCTTAGCGCCTCAGGGCCTGAATGAGCAGTTCTTC.

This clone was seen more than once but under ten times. The chain's CDR3 is CASSSGTGNWEKLFF. DNA for the CDR3: TGTGCCAGCAGCTCCGGGACAGGGAATTGGGAAAAACTGTTTTTT. The chain combines TRBV6-5 with TRBJ1-4; TRBD1 aligns across 9 bases. The V gene's germline CDR1 is MNHEY and CDR2 SVGAGI. The trim removed 6 bases at V and 8 bases at J, leaving 10 bases unmatched. This CDR3 has 15 residues.

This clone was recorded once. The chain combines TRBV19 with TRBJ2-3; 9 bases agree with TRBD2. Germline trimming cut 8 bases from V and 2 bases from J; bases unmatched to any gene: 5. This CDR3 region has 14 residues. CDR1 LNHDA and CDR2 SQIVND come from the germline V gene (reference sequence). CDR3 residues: CASHLAGSTDTQYF. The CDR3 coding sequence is TGTGCCAGTCACCTAGCGGGGTCCACAGATACGCAGTATTTT.

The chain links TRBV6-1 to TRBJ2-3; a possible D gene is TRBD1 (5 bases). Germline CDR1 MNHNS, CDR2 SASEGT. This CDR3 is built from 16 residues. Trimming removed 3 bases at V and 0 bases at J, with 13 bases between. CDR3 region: CASSDQAGQSTDTQYF. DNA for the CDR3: TGTGCCAGCAGTGACCAGGCTGGACAAAGCACAGATACGCAGTATTTT.

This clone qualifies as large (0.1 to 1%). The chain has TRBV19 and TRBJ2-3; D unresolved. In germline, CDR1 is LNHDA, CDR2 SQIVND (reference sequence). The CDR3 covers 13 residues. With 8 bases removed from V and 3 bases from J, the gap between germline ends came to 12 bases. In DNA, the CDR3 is TGTGCCAGTGGTACAGTGGGGACAGATACGCAGTATTTT. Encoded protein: CASGTVGTDTQYF.

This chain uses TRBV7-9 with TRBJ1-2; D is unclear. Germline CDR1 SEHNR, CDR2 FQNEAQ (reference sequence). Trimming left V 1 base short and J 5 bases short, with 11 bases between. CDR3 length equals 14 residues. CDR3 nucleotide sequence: TGTGCCAGCAGCTTAGACGCGACACCGTATGGCTACACCTTC. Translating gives CASSLDATPYGYTF.

The CDR3 loop reads CASSLQGSSNQPQHF. The CDR3 DNA sequence: TGTGCCAGCAGCTTACAGGGTTCGAGCAATCAGCCCCAGCATTTT. This rearrangement joins TRBV7-2 to TRBJ1-5, with a weak D call TRBD1 (5 bases). There are 15 residues in the CDR3. Trimming took off 2 bases at V and 1 base at J, with 9 bases between the two ends. From germline, CDR1 is SGHTA and CDR2 FQGNSA.

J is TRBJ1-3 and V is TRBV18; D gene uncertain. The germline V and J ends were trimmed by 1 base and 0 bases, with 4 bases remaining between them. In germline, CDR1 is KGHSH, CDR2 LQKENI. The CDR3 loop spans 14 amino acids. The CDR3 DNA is TGTGCCAGCTCACCACAGGGCTCTGGAAACACCATATATTTT. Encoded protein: CASSPQGSGNTIYF.

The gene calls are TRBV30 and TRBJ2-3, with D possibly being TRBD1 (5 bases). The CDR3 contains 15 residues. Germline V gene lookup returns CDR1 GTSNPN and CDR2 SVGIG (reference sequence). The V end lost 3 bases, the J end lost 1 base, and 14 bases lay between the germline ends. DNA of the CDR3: TGTGCCTGGAGGATTGGGATAGGGGGCACAGATACGCAGTATTTT. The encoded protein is CAWRIGIGGTDTQYF.

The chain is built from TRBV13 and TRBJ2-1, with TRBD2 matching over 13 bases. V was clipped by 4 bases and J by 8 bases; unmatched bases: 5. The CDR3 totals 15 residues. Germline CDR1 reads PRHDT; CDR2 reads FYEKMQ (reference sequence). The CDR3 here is CASSSRLAGGYEQFF. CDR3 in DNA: TGTGCCAGCAGCTCAAGACTAGCGGGGGGATATGAGCAGTTCTTC.

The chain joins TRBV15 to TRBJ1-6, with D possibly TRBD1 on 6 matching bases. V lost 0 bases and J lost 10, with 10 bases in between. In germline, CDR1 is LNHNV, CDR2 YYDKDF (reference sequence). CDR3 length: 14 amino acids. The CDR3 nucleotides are TGTGCCACCAGCAGAGACAGGGGAAGCTCACCCCTCCACTTT. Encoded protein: CATSRDRGSSPLHF.

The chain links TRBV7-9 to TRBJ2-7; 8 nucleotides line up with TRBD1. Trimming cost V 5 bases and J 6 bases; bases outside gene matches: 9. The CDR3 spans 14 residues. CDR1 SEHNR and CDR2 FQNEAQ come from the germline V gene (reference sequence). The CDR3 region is CASSETGQGGEQYF. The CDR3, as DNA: TGTGCCAGCAGCGAAACCGGACAGGGAGGCGAGCAGTACTTC.

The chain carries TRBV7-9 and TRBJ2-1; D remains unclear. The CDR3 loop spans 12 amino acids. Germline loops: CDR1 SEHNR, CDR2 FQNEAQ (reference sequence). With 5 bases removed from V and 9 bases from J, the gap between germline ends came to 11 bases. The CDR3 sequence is CASSPGGPEQFF. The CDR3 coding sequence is TGTGCCAGCAGCCCGGGTGGTCCTGAGCAGTTCTTC.

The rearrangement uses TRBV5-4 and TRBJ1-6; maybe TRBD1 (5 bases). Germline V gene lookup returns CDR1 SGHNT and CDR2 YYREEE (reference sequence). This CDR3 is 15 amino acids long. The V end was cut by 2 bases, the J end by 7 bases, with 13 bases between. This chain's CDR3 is CASSFLGDWNSPLHF. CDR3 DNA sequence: TGTGCCAGCAGCTTTCTAGGGGATTGGAATTCACCCCTCCACTTT.

The CDR3 DNA is TGTGCCAGCAGCTTGGCTGTTAATGGCTACACCTTC. It yields the protein CASSLAVNGYTF. The V call is TRBV5-6, the J call TRBJ1-2, with D uncertain. V was shortened by 0 bases and J by 6 bases, with 6 bases between the two germline ends. The germline V gene encodes CDR1 SGHDT and CDR2 YYEEEE. The CDR3 totals 12 residues. Full variable domain (missing parts from reference TRBV5-6 and TRBJ1-2): DAGVTQSPTHLIKTRGQQVTLRCSPKSGHDTVSWYQQALGQGPQFIFQYYEEEERQRGNFPDRFSGHQFPNYSSELNVNALLLGDSALYLCASSLAVNGYTFGSGTRLTVV.

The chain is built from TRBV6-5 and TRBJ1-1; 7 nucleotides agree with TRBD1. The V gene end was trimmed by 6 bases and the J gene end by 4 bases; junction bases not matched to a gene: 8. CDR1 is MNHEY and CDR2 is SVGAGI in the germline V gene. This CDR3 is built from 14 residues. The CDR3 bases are TGTGCCAGCAGCGAGGAAAGGGGGCTCACTGAAGCTTTCTTT. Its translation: CASSEERGLTEAFF.

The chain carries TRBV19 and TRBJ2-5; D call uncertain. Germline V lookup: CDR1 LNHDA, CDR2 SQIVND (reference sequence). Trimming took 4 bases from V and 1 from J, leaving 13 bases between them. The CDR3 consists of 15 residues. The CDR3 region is CASSTDQGGQETQYF. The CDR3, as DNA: TGTGCCAGTAGTACGGACCAAGGCGGCCAAGAGACCCAGTACTTC.

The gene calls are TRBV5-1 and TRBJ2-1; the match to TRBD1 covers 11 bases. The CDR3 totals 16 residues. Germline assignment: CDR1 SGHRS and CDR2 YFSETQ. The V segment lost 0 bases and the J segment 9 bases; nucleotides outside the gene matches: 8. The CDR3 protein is CASSLGAGTGGGEQFF. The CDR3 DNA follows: TGCGCCAGCAGCTTGGGGGCCGGGACAGGGGGAGGTGAGCAGTTCTTC.

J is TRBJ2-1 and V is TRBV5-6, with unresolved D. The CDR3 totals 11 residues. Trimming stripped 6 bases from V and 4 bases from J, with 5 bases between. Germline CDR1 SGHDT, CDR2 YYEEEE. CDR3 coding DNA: TGTGCCAGCACACTATACAATGAGCAGTTCTTC. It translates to CASTLYNEQFF.

The CDR3 sequence is CASGKRQNTEAFF. In DNA form, the CDR3 reads TGCGCCAGCGGGAAGAGGCAGAACACTGAAGCTTTCTTT. The V gene is TRBV10-2, the J gene TRBJ1-1; D ambiguous. The germline gives CDR1 WSHSY, CDR2 SAAADI. V lost 8 bases to trimming and J lost 1 base, with 11 bases between them. CDR3 size: 13 residues.

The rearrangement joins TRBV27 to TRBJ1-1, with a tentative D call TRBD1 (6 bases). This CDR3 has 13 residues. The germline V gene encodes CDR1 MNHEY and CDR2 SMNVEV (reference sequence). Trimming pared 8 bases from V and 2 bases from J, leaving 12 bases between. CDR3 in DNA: TGTGCCAGCCGACAGGTCGGAAACACTGAAGCTTTCTTT. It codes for CASRQVGNTEAFF.

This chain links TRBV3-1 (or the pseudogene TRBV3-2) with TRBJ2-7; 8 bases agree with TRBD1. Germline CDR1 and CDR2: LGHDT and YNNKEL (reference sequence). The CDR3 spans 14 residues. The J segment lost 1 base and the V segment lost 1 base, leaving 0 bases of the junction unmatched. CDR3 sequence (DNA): TGTGCCAGCAGCCAAGGGACAGGGTCCTACGAGCAGTACTTC. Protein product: CASSQGTGSYEQYF.